The TCR beta chain under discussion was sequenced for a study of cytomegalovirus exposure and HLA in healthy donors (dated by TCRdb to 2016 to 2017). Some background on the complete study: According to a later analysis, the 120 validation repertoires were produced on the same platform as the 666 repertoires of the first cohort. A separate validation cohort of roughly 130 different subjects was used in addition to the approximately 700-subject first cohort. High-throughput TCR immunosequencing, statistical association of individual TCRs with disease status, and machine learning were combined to predict cytomegalovirus infection status. The study aimed to test whether cataloging public T cell receptors could reveal signatures of past pathogen exposure. General findings and caveats noted by the study authors: While some public TCRs were present in many individuals, most TCR sequences turned up only very rarely across donors. In a later analysis, TCRs clustered in the first cohort were found to also tend to co-occur in the 120 or so validation repertoires, with 94% of cluster scores above 0. The study gave a list of 150 to 200 TCR beta chains associated with cytomegalovirus. The authors suggested that the approach could potentially be extended to other disease states and immunological phenotypes. The classifier was reported to diagnose cytomegalovirus status with high specificity and sensitivity in both the original cohort and the validation cohort. A few of the identified cytomegalovirus-associated TCR beta chains were confirmed in vitro to be specific for cytomegalovirus antigens. All 130 or so repertoires were used to score co-occurrence in the validation cohort in a later analysis, because that analysis had no HLA typing for the cohort.

This clone has only a few counts. This receptor's antigen is unknown. The record has no base qualities; no much larger clone is one base away. Library method: the immunoSEQ multiplex PCR assay. The authors processed their data as follows. A statistical classification framework was built to diagnose cytomegalovirus status from the catalog of TCR beta chain sequences. TCRdb obtained this table from immuneACCESS and retained in-frame rearrangements with V and J assigned. These tables miss some clones; where compared with another copy, unresolved V genes account for less than half of the shortfall, and the remainder is unexplained. V, J and clone size are those of that table, while D and trimming were read from the DNA. The sample table contains about 120,000 clones; only one count was recorded for roughly 90% of them. Almost 1.5% of the sample belongs to the ten largest clones. V loses 4 bases at its end and J loses 6 bases; junction bases beyond the gene matches: 8. There are 15 amino acids in the CDR3, from cysteine to phenylalanine inclusive. The kept DNA is CDR3 alone, 45 bases in frame from the first base. According to the germline V gene, CDR1 reads SGDLS and CDR2 reads YYNGEE.

Donors formed part of the validation cohort, which comprised 95 to 150 subjects and was distinct from the first cohort of fewer than 750 subjects. The rearranged chain carries TRBV9 and TRBJ1-5; TRBD1 lines up with 9 middle nucleotides. The sequencing sample was made of PBMCs. This receptor was taken from a woman in her twenties or thirties in good health and CMV-seropositive. The encoded CDR3 is CASSISDRGGQPQHF. At the DNA level, the sequence is TGTGCCAGCAGCATCTCGGACAGGGGAGGTCAGCCCCAGCATTTT.